These 20 T cell receptor beta chains were sequenced from one sample in a study of OX40 agonist ivuxolimab in advanced cancers. Generated by immunoSEQ multiplex PCR, the TCRdb table keeps only in-frame clones and is missing some. The sample includes some 60,000 clones, roughly 84% of them seen just once. Sequencing was performed on CD4+ or CD8+ T cells sorted from blood, taken in a trial of the OX40 agonist ivuxolimab. The source is an adult with an advanced solid tumor such as melanoma, head and neck, liver or kidney cancer.

The V gene is TRBV5-6, the J gene TRBJ2-3; 8 positions agree with TRBD1. V gave up 0 bases and J gave up 1 base; unmatched junction bases: 4. The CDR3 has 16 residues. CDR1 and CDR2 (germline): SGHDT, YYEEEE. CDR3 residues: CASSLVDRGGTDTQYF. In DNA form, the CDR3 reads TGTGCCAGCAGCTTGGTAGACAGGGGAGGCACAGATACGCAGTATTTT.

The rearrangement uses TRBV27 and TRBJ2-7; 10 positions match TRBD2. Per germline, CDR1 MNHEY and CDR2 SMNVEV (reference sequence). The CDR3 runs 14 residues. Losses at the gene ends were 2 bases for V and 4 bases for J; bases not matched to a gene: 2. DNA for the CDR3: TGTGCCAGCAGTTTAGTAGCGGGGGGATACGAGCAGTACTTC. This translates into CASSLVAGGYEQYF.

The genes are TRBV19 and TRBJ2-2; the match to TRBD1 covers 10 bases. The CDR3 is 14 residues long. J was trimmed by 6 bases and V by 9 bases; bases with no gene match: 7. The V gene's germline CDR1 is LNHDA and CDR2 SQIVND (reference sequence). The CDR3 nucleotides are TGTGCCAGCTCTAAGGGACAGGGGTCCGGGGAGCTGTTTTTT. This codes for CASSKGQGSGELFF.

This chain uses TRBV11-2 with TRBJ2-5; 9 nucleotides match TRBD1. The CDR3 extends over 15 amino acids. V was pared by 4 bases and J by 5 bases, with 8 bases of the junction left unmatched. Germline CDR1 is SGHAT and CDR2 is FQNNGV. The CDR3 loop is CASSSSGTGLETQYF. As DNA, the CDR3 is TGTGCCAGCAGCTCCTCCGGGACAGGGCTTGAGACCCAGTACTTC.

V is TRBV30 and J is TRBJ1-2, with 7 bases that match TRBD1. The V gene end was trimmed by 2 bases and the J gene end by 3 bases; junction bases not matched to a gene: 6. Germline loops: CDR1 GTSNPN, CDR2 SVGIG (reference sequence). The CDR3 is 14 residues long. The CDR3 loop is CAWSHRGGDYGYTF. The CDR3 DNA reads TGTGCCTGGAGTCACAGGGGAGGAGACTATGGCTACACCTTC.

Here the CDR3 DNA reads TGCGCCAGCAGCCAAGGGTTCAGGAGCGGGGGGGTCCGGGAGACCCAGTACTTC. Its protein is CASSQGFRSGGVRETQYF. The V and J genes are TRBV4-3 and TRBJ2-5; TRBD2 aligns across 10 bases. The CDR3 extends over 18 amino acids. Losses at the gene ends were 1 base for V and 5 bases for J; bases not matched to a gene: 13. Germline V CDR1 and CDR2: LGHNA, YSLEER.

This chain uses TRBV5-6 with TRBJ1-5, with 10 bases that match TRBD1. The CDR3 sequence is 17 residues long. Losses at the gene ends were 2 bases for V and 6 bases for J; bases not matched to a gene: 11. The germline CDR1 and CDR2 sequences are SGHDT and YYEEEE. CDR3 sequence: CASSLLKGTGVGQPQHF. CDR3 DNA: TGTGCCAGCAGCTTATTAAAGGGGACAGGGGTAGGTCAGCCCCAGCATTTT.

The J gene is TRBJ2-7, the V gene TRBV18; D ambiguous. CDR3 length equals 12 residues. Germline V CDR1 and CDR2: KGHSH, LQKENI. Trimming removed 3 bases at V and 6 bases at J, with 9 bases between. Here the CDR3 DNA reads TGTGCCAGCTCACCGCAGACTCTCGAGCAGTACTTC. Protein product: CASSPQTLEQYF. Full variable domain (rest looked up from reference TRBV18 and TRBJ2-7): NAGVMQNPRHLVRRRGQEARLRCSPMKGHSHVYWYRQLPEEGLKFMVYLQKENIIDESGMPKERFSAEFPKEGPSILRIQQVVRGDSAAYFCASSPQTLEQYFGPGTRLTVT.

The chain carries TRBV7-2 and TRBJ2-7; TRBD1 agrees at 11 bases. The CDR3 runs to 16 residues. Trimming removed 1 base from V and 2 bases from J; junction bases left unmatched: 4. Looked up from germline, CDR1 is SGHTA and CDR2 is FQGNSA. CDR3 protein: CASSLVAGQGAYEQYF. CDR3 in DNA: TGTGCCAGCAGCTTAGTAGCGGGACAGGGGGCCTACGAGCAGTACTTC.

The chain recombines TRBV19 with TRBJ1-2, with 9 bases matching TRBD1. Unmatched junction bases numbered 4, after V lost 7 bases and J lost 7 bases. CDR3 length equals 12 residues. Germline CDR1 is LNHDA and CDR2 is SQIVND (reference sequence). CDR3 in DNA: TGTGCCAGTACCGGGACAGGGCGTGGCTACACCTTC. Its protein is CASTGTGRGYTF.

The V call is TRBV28, the J call TRBJ1-1, with 9 bases fitting TRBD1. The V segment lost 6 bases and the J segment 1 base; nucleotides outside the gene matches: 9. Germline V gene sequence: CDR1 MDHEN, CDR2 SYDVKM. The CDR3 spans 16 residues. The CDR3 DNA sequence: TGTGCCAGCAGGTATGGGACAGGGAGAGGGAACACTGAAGCTTTCTTT. The encoded protein is CASRYGTGRGNTEAFF.

The chain combines TRBV7-9 with TRBJ2-7; D is perhaps TRBD1 or TRBD2 (5 bases each). V was pared by 5 bases and J by 4 bases, with 15 bases between. The CDR3 sequence is 14 residues long. Germline assignment: CDR1 SEHNR and CDR2 FQNEAQ (reference sequence). The CDR3 nucleotides read TGTGCCAGCAGCGCCCGGGACCTTTTGTACGAGCAGTACTTC. Its protein is CASSARDLLYEQYF.

The chain has TRBV4-2 and TRBJ1-4; TRBD1 is a possible D gene (6 bases). Trimming shortened V by 0 bases and J by 3 bases, and 11 bases separated the two germline ends. CDR1 and CDR2 from the germline V gene are LGHNA and YNFKEQ. The CDR3 has 16 amino acids. CDR3 protein: CASSQDPAGANEKLFF. In DNA form, the CDR3 reads TGTGCCAGCAGCCAAGATCCGGCAGGGGCTAATGAAAAACTGTTTTTT.

V and J are TRBV5-1 and TRBJ2-5; the D gene is possibly TRBD1 (5 bases). Trimming shortened V by 4 bases and J by 2 bases, and 9 bases separated the two germline ends. This CDR3 is built from 13 residues. Germline V gene data show CDR1 as SGHRS and CDR2 as YFSETQ. CDR3 bases: TGCGCCAGCAGCAGACAGAGACAAGAGACCCAGTACTTC. Amino acid sequence: CASSRQRQETQYF.

The chain joins TRBV5-1 to TRBJ1-1; 8 positions match TRBD1. CDR1 is SGHRS and CDR2 is YFSETQ in the germline V gene. The V and J ends lost 4 bases and 1 base, in that order; junction bases with no gene match: 6. This CDR3 is 15 amino acids long. CDR3 sequence reads: CASSLRTGKNTEAFF. CDR3 coding DNA: TGCGCCAGCAGCCTCAGGACAGGGAAGAACACTGAAGCTTTCTTT.

The rearrangement uses TRBV7-9 and TRBJ1-1, with TRBD1 as a possible D gene (5 bases). In germline, CDR1 is SEHNR, CDR2 FQNEAQ (reference sequence). Trimming removed 5 bases at V and 6 bases at J, with 19 bases between. This CDR3 comprises 15 residues. CDR3 coding DNA: TGTGCCAGCAGCCGGGTCGTGGGCAGGGACGCTGAAGCTTTCTTT. It translates to CASSRVVGRDAEAFF.

The V gene is TRBV5-1, the J gene TRBJ2-1; TRBD1 might be the D (5 bases). CDR3 length: 15 amino acids. CDR1 is SGHRS and CDR2 is YFSETQ in the germline V gene. Trimming cost V 4 bases and J 0 bases, with 11 bases left between them. In DNA form, the CDR3 reads TGCGCCAGCAGCCTCGGACACGTCTCCTACAATGAGCAGTTCTTC. Translating it yields CASSLGHVSYNEQFF.

The chain couples TRBV11-3 to TRBJ1-1, with a possible D match to TRBD1 (6 bases). The germline gives CDR1 SGHNT, CDR2 YENEEA. This CDR3 spans 15 amino acids. The ends were cut back, 5 bases at V and 6 bases at J, with 19 bases in the middle. CDR3 protein: CASSRGGVHSAEAFF. Here the CDR3 DNA reads TGTGCCAGCAGCAGAGGGGGAGTTCATAGTGCTGAAGCTTTCTTT.

This clone was found once. The chain combines TRBV7-9 with TRBJ1-1, with D perhaps matching TRBD1 (6 bases). This CDR3 comprises 16 residues. Trimming cost V 5 bases and J 3 bases, with 19 bases left between them. CDR1 is SEHNR and CDR2 is FQNEAQ in the germline V gene (reference sequence). CDR3 protein: CASSARKKGEDTEAFF. The CDR3 DNA is TGTGCCAGCAGCGCCAGAAAAAAGGGGGAGGACACTGAAGCTTTCTTT. The full variable domain, in which reference TRBV7-9 and TRBJ1-1 provide the parts outside the CDR3, is DTGVSQNPRHKITKRGQNVTFRCDPISEHNRLYWYRQTLGQGPEFLTYFQNEAQLEKSRLLSDRFSAERPKGSFSTLEIQRTEQGDSAMYLCASSARKKGEDTEAFFGQGTRLTVV.

The chain has TRBV7-9 and TRBJ2-1; D perhaps matches TRBD2 (6 bases). CDR3 length: 18 amino acids. V lost 5 bases, J lost 3 bases, and 23 bases lay in between. In germline, CDR1 is SEHNR, CDR2 FQNEAQ (reference sequence). The CDR3 DNA reads TGTGCCAGCAGCCACGGCGTGCGAGGTGGGGGGATCTACAATGAGCAGTTCTTC. Translation: CASSHGVRGGGIYNEQFF.